This T cell receptor (beta chain) stems from a study of blood T cell repertoires in COVID-19. The table came from immunoSEQ multiplex PCR; TCRdb's copy has only in-frame clones and leaves some out. The sample records 150,000 to 200,000 clones, roughly four fifths being singletons. Looked up from germline, CDR1 is MNHEY and CDR2 is SVGAGI. Trimming cost V 6 bases and J 0 bases, with 9 bases left between them. There are 14 residues in the CDR3. In this sample, this clone turned up once. Symptom resolution, clearance, or two negative PCRs marked the recovered donors of Cohort 3. This clonotype was sampled from a man aged 45 to 65 who had recovered from COVID-19. Source material: PBMCs or T cells enriched from blood (not recorded which). This chain uses TRBV6-5 with TRBJ1-3; D unclear. CDR3 amino acids: CASRSVSSGNTIYF. The DNA for the CDR3 is TGTGCCAGCAGATCGGTGAGCTCTGGAAACACCATATATTTT.